A single sample gave rise to the 28 T cell receptor beta chains below, sequenced in a study of shared clonotypes between healthy human individuals. Sequencing was performed with immunoSEQ multiplex PCR; in TCRdb, only in-frame clones are kept and a portion is missing. This table holds under 350,000 clones, 87% found once. The specimen was memory CD8+ T cells sorted from blood. Subset here: CD45RO+ cells pooled with CCR7-negative TemRA cells. These TCRs come from a man between 18 and 35 years old in good health.

This rearrangement joins TRBV4-3 to TRBJ2-2, with D maybe TRBD2 (6 bases). Per germline, CDR1 LGHNA and CDR2 YSLEER. CDR3 length: 16 residues. Trimming pared 1 base from V and 4 bases from J, leaving 13 bases between. This CDR3 is CASSQAVGSGTGELFF. CDR3 DNA: TGCGCCAGCAGCCAAGCGGTCGGGAGTGGCACCGGGGAGCTGTTTTTT.

In its sample, this clone was seen a few times. Other DNA sequences of this sample code for an identical CDR3. J is TRBJ1-2 and V is TRBV13, with 8 bases aligning to TRBD1. Germline V gives CDR1 PRHDT, CDR2 FYEKMQ (reference sequence). The ends lost 0 bases at V and 3 bases at J; junction bases unmatched: 0. The CDR3 is 14 residues long. The CDR3 sequence is CASSLGTGDYGYTF. The CDR3 coding sequence is TGTGCCAGCAGCTTAGGGACAGGGGACTATGGCTACACCTTC. The full variable domain, its missing parts supplied by reference TRBV13 and TRBJ1-2, is AAGVIQSPRHLIKEKRETATLKCYPIPRHDTVYWYQQGPGQDPQFLISFYEKMQSDKGSIPDRFSAQQFSDYHSELNMSSLELGDSALYFCASSLGTGDYGYTFGSGTRLTVV.

This clone has just one count. The chain uses TRBV2 and TRBJ2-7; TRBD1 aligns across 8 bases. This CDR3 is built from 15 residues. The V gene's germline CDR1 is SNHLY and CDR2 FYNNEI. The ends lost 5 bases at V and 4 bases at J; junction bases unmatched: 10. For the CDR3, the DNA is TGTGCCAGCAGTCAAAGTCCGGACAGGGTTTACGAGCAGTACTTC. Its protein is CASSQSPDRVYEQYF.

The chain joins TRBV6-5 to TRBJ2-5; TRBD1 agrees at 7 bases. Germline V gene sequence: CDR1 MNHEY, CDR2 SVGAGI. This CDR3 has 15 amino acids. After removal of 4 bases from V and 5 bases from J, the junction contained 10 bases not matched to a gene. CDR3 sequence: CASSSDRDPRETQYF. CDR3 in DNA: TGTGCCAGCAGTTCAGACAGGGACCCCCGGGAGACCCAGTACTTC.

This clone is a singleton in its sample. V is TRBV4-3 and J is TRBJ2-5; 7 bases are a match to TRBD2. The CDR3 spans 17 residues. Germline CDR1 is LGHNA and CDR2 is YSLEER. Trimming at V came to 1 base and at J to 2 bases, leaving 10 bases not matched to a gene. CDR3: CASSQGARAGEQETQYF. The CDR3 region has the DNA TGCGCCAGCAGCCAAGGAGCCCGGGCGGGAGAACAAGAGACCCAGTACTTC.

The J gene is TRBJ1-2, the V gene TRBV6-1, with D unresolved. The CDR3 is made up of 15 amino acids. V dropped 2 bases and J dropped 0 bases, with 10 bases sitting between them. Germline CDR1 and CDR2: MNHNS and SASEGT. CDR3 DNA sequence: TGTGCCAGCAGTGAAACGGCGTTTTCTAACTATGGCTACACCTTC. It encodes CASSETAFSNYGYTF.

This clone was found many times. The rearrangement uses TRBV11-2 and TRBJ2-5; D uncertain. Germline V gene sequence: CDR1 SGHAT, CDR2 FQNNGV. CDR3 length: 15 residues. The V end was cut by 5 bases, the J end by 5 bases, with 18 bases between. The CDR3 DNA is TGTGCCAGCAGCCCCGGGTACAGCCCTCGCGAGACCCAGTACTTC. Residues: CASSPGYSPRETQYF. Full variable domain (remainder filled in from reference TRBV11-2 and TRBJ2-5): EAGVAQSPRYKIIEKRQSVAFWCNPISGHATLYWYQQILGQGPKLLIQFQNNGVVDDSQLPKDRFSAERLKGVDSTLKIQPAKLEDSAVYLCASSPGYSPRETQYFGPGTRLLVL.

The chain links TRBV15 to TRBJ1-5, with 10 bases lining up with TRBD1. This CDR3 is built from 16 residues. In germline, CDR1 is LNHNV, CDR2 YYDKDF (reference sequence). V was clipped by 6 bases and J by 7 bases; unmatched bases: 12. The CDR3 coding sequence is TGTGCCACCAGTCCAGCCGGGACAGGGGCGAACCAGCCCCAGCATTTT. Translating it yields CATSPAGTGANQPQHF.

The chain couples TRBV2 to TRBJ2-1, with 8 bases aligning to TRBD2. J gave up 7 bases and V 2 bases, and 4 bases lay outside the gene matches. The CDR3 totals 14 residues. CDR1 is SNHLY and CDR2 is FYNNEI in the germline V gene. CDR3 DNA: TGTGCCAGCAGTGAACTAGGACTAGCAAATGAGCAGTTCTTC. Translated, it gives CASSELGLANEQFF.

The chain links TRBV9 to TRBJ1-3; no reliable D call. V was clipped by 0 bases and J by 2 bases, with 6 bases between them. Germline CDR1 and CDR2: SGDLS and YYNGEE. This CDR3 is built from 14 residues. CDR3 residues: CASSVDGAGNTIYF. Written as DNA, the CDR3 is TGTGCCAGCAGCGTAGACGGGGCTGGAAACACCATATATTTT.

The rearrangement links TRBV4-3 to TRBJ2-7, with 7 bases matching TRBD2. Germline values: CDR1 LGHNA, CDR2 YSLEER. CDR3 length: 15 amino acids. With 1 base clipped from V and 4 bases from J, the junction kept 7 bases outside the gene matches. CDR3 sequence reads: CASSQVWLAEYEQYF. The CDR3 nucleotides are TGCGCCAGCAGCCAAGTTTGGCTAGCGGAATACGAGCAGTACTTC.

This clone was seen once. The genes are TRBV11-2 and TRBJ2-5; 7 bases align to TRBD1. J was trimmed by 0 bases and V by 5 bases; bases with no gene match: 3. The CDR3 extends over 14 amino acids. From germline, CDR1 is SGHAT and CDR2 FQNNGV. The CDR3 loop is CASSEDRNQETQYF. CDR3 DNA sequence: TGTGCCAGCAGCGAGGACAGGAACCAAGAGACCCAGTACTTC.

The genes are TRBV21-1 and TRBJ1-2. TRBV21-1 counts as a pseudogene. The CDR3 is made up of 16 amino acids. The DNA of the CDR3 is TGTGCCAGCAGCTCCAGCGGCAAAGGACCCGGTCATGGCTACACCTTC. This translates into CASSSSGKGPGHGYTF.

The chain employs TRBV28 and TRBJ1-5; D may be TRBD1 (5 bases). V lost 6 bases and J lost 3, with 15 bases in between. CDR3 length: 15 residues. Germline assignment: CDR1 MDHEN and CDR2 SYDVKM. The CDR3 DNA follows: TGTGCCAGCAGGTTGGTGACAGCCGTCAATCAGCCCCAGCATTTT. Amino acid sequence: CASRLVTAVNQPQHF. The entire variable domain, with the rest obtained from reference TRBV28 and TRBJ1-5, is as follows: DVKVTQSSRYLVKRTGEKVFLECVQDMDHENMFWYRQDPGLGLRLIYFSYDVKMKEKGDIPEGYSVSREKKERFSLILESASTNQTSMYLCASRLVTAVNQPQHFGDGTRLSIL.

This clone was counted a single time. The chain combines TRBV5-1 with TRBJ1-1, with D perhaps matching TRBD1 (5 bases). The CDR3 covers 17 residues. V was cut by 4 bases and J by 0 bases, with 19 bases left in between. Per germline, CDR1 SGHRS and CDR2 YFSETQ. The CDR3 loop is CASSTRQSGHLNTEAFF. The CDR3, as DNA: TGCGCCAGCAGCACAAGACAGTCCGGACACCTGAACACTGAAGCTTTCTTT.

This chain uses TRBV11-2 with TRBJ2-4; D call uncertain. The CDR3 runs to 17 residues. The V end was cut by 2 bases, the J end by 1 base, with 15 bases between. CDR1 SGHAT and CDR2 FQNNGV come from the germline V gene. CDR3 bases: TGTGCCAGCAGCTTAATCGAAGCAGTGGGGGCCAAAAACATTCAGTACTTC. Amino acids: CASSLIEAVGAKNIQYF.

This chain uses TRBV28 with TRBJ1-6; no clear D gene. Germline-derived CDR1 and CDR2 are MDHEN and SYDVKM. This CDR3 contains 16 residues. V was clipped by 5 bases and J by 7 bases, with 18 bases between them. DNA for the CDR3: TGTGCCAGCAGTCCCCGTTCCCTACGCGGAAATTCACCCCTCCACTTT. Amino acid sequence: CASSPRSLRGNSPLHF.

The chain carries TRBV5-1 and TRBJ2-7; 7 nucleotides agree with TRBD2. V was pared by 3 bases and J by 2 bases, with 8 bases of the junction left unmatched. Germline CDR1 is SGHRS and CDR2 is YFSETQ. The CDR3 has 15 residues. The CDR3 bases are TGCGCCAGCAGCTCGGGAGGCGGCCGGGCCTACGAGCAGTACTTC. Its protein product is CASSSGGGRAYEQYF.

This clone came up once. The chain employs TRBV7-9 and TRBJ2-4; 8 nucleotides line up with TRBD1. The CDR3 sequence is 16 residues long. Germline V CDR1 and CDR2: SEHNR, FQNEAQ (reference sequence). Trimming cost V 4 bases and J 0 bases; bases outside gene matches: 5. CDR3: CASSSTGGTAKNIQYF. CDR3 DNA sequence: TGTGCCAGCAGCTCCACAGGGGGGACAGCCAAAAACATTCAGTACTTC.

The rearrangement joins TRBV7-3 to TRBJ2-3; 9 bases map to TRBD1. This CDR3 is 14 amino acids long. With 5 bases clipped from V and 4 bases from J, the junction kept 4 bases outside the gene matches. The germline V gene has CDR1 SGHTA and CDR2 FQGTGA. CDR3 region: CASSATGGADTQYF. The CDR3 DNA reads as TGTGCCAGCAGCGCAACAGGGGGCGCAGATACGCAGTATTTT.

The chain has TRBV6-1 and TRBJ2-1; D is undetermined. V lost 2 bases and J lost 1, with 18 bases in between. The CDR3 spans 18 residues. Germline V gene data show CDR1 as MNHNS and CDR2 as SASEGT. The CDR3 DNA reads as TGTGCCAGCAGTGAAAACGATGCGGAGACACTATCCTACAATGAGCAGTTCTTC. Amino acids: CASSENDAETLSYNEQFF.

The chain joins TRBV9 to TRBJ2-7; 7 bases are shared with TRBD2. The CDR3 spans 15 residues. Losses at the gene ends were 4 bases for V and 2 bases for J; bases not matched to a gene: 9. Germline-derived CDR1 and CDR2 are SGDLS and YYNGEE. The DNA for the CDR3 is TGTGCCAGCAGCCTAGCGGCGAATGGAGCCTACGAGCAGTACTTC. This encodes CASSLAANGAYEQYF.

The J gene is TRBJ2-7, the V gene TRBV2, with 9 bases identical to TRBD1. The V gene end was trimmed by 2 bases and the J gene end by 4 bases; junction bases not matched to a gene: 6. This CDR3 is built from 15 residues. CDR1 SNHLY and CDR2 FYNNEI come from the germline V gene. The CDR3 reads CASSETGGVLYEQYF. CDR3 sequence (DNA): TGTGCCAGCAGTGAAACAGGGGGCGTTTTGTACGAGCAGTACTTC.

V and J are TRBV18 and TRBJ1-1, with TRBD1 matching 8 bases. Losses at the gene ends were 4 bases for V and 11 bases for J; bases not matched to a gene: 12. CDR1 is KGHSH, CDR2 LQKENI, per germline. The CDR3 length is 14 residues. The CDR3 loop reads CASSLGPGGVGAFF. CDR3 DNA: TGTGCCAGCTCACTTGGTCCAGGGGGCGTGGGGGCTTTCTTT.

J is TRBJ2-5 and V is TRBV2; tentatively, D is TRBD1 (5 bases). V lost 3 bases to trimming and J lost 6 bases, with 20 bases between them. The germline V gene encodes CDR1 SNHLY and CDR2 FYNNEI. This CDR3 has 16 residues. The CDR3 reads CASSDRQGYATKTQYF. The CDR3 bases are TGTGCCAGCAGTGATCGGCAGGGCTACGCCACAAAGACCCAGTACTTC. The complete variable domain, with remaining parts taken from reference TRBV2 and TRBJ2-5, reads EPEVTQTPSHQVTQMGQEVILRCVPISNHLYFYWYRQILGQKVEFLVSFYNNEISEKSEIFDDQFSVERPDGSNFTLKIRSTKLEDSAMYFCASSDRQGYATKTQYFGPGTRLLVL.

Worth noting for this clone: This sample includes further DNA sequences coding for the same CDR3. V is TRBV7-9 and J is TRBJ2-7, with 8 bases fitting TRBD2. This CDR3 has 14 amino acids. After removal of 3 bases from V and 2 bases from J, the junction contained 3 bases not matched to a gene. From germline, CDR1 is SEHNR and CDR2 FQNEAQ (reference sequence). The CDR3 sequence: CASSLAGGTYEQYF. Here the CDR3 DNA reads TGTGCCAGCAGCTTGGCGGGGGGAACCTACGAGCAGTACTTC.

CDR3 sequence reads: CASSYGGYNSPLHF. The CDR3 nucleotides read TGTGCCAGCAGTTATGGGGGATATAATTCACCCCTCCACTTT. The chain couples TRBV6-6 to TRBJ1-6; possible D gene TRBD1, 5 bases. Germline-derived CDR1 and CDR2 are MNHNY and SVGAGI (reference sequence). The CDR3 covers 14 residues. The V gene lost 3 bases and the J gene lost 4 bases, with 7 bases spanning the gap.

The CDR3 DNA is TGTGCCAGCAGTCCCGCGACAGGGCTGATTACTGAAAAACTGTTTTTT. This translates into CASSPATGLITEKLFF. V and J are TRBV28 and TRBJ1-4, with 7 positions matching TRBD1. The CDR3 has 16 amino acids. Germline assignment: CDR1 MDHEN and CDR2 SYDVKM. The J segment lost 7 bases and the V segment lost 5 bases, leaving 13 bases of the junction unmatched.